The 27 T cell receptor beta chains below were found in one sample sequenced in a study of T cells in Graves' hyperthyroidism and ophthalmopathy. Researchers amplified the TCR beta CDR3 regions from RNA transcripts. First-round RT-PCR targeting the TCR CDR3 was performed with the HTBI primer set. Via MiXCR, TCRdb re-called the multiplex PCR reads, giving one row per CDR3 protein. This sample carries about 200,000 distinct CDR3 sequences, roughly 17% of them seen once, and the ten largest clones take roughly 55%. Sequencing input: blood. The receptors stem from a woman aged 45 to 65 with Graves' hyperthyroidism.

This clonotype has at least ten counts. This chain connects TRBV10-1 to TRBJ2-1; perhaps TRBD2 as D (5 bases). CDR3 length: 13 amino acids. The germline V and J ends were trimmed by 6 bases and 7 bases, with 13 bases remaining between them. Germline CDR1 and CDR2: WNHNN and SYGVQD (reference sequence). This chain's CDR3 is CASSPLGRNEQFF. The CDR3 DNA is TGCGCCAGCAGCCCACTAGGGCGGAATGAGCAGTTCTTC.

This chain joins TRBV27 and TRBJ1-2, with TRBD1 as a possible D gene (5 bases). With 6 bases removed from V and 2 bases from J, the gap between germline ends came to 10 bases. The germline V gene has CDR1 MNHEY and CDR2 SMNVEV (reference sequence). CDR3 length equals 13 residues. This CDR3 is CASRPQENYGYTF. The CDR3 nucleotides are TGTGCCAGCAGGCCACAGGAAAACTATGGCTACACCTTC.

This clonotype was recorded at least ten times. This chain connects TRBV2 to TRBJ2-5; 12 nucleotides agree with TRBD2. This CDR3 has 16 amino acids. Germline V gene data show CDR1 as SNHLY and CDR2 as FYNNEI. V shed 4 bases and J 5 bases; nucleotides not matched to a gene: 8. The CDR3: CASSAGLAGGEETQYF. In DNA, the CDR3 is TGTGCCAGCAGTGCGGGGCTAGCGGGGGGGGAGGAGACCCAGTACTTC.

Ten or more counts support this clonotype. The V gene is TRBV2, the J gene TRBJ2-7, with D unresolved. CDR1 and CDR2 from the germline V gene are SNHLY and FYNNEI. The CDR3 has 13 amino acids. V was shortened by 10 bases and J by 3 bases, with 16 bases between the two germline ends. DNA for the CDR3: TGTGCCACCCGTGGGCCAGGCCTCTACGAGCAGTACTTC. As protein: CATRGPGLYEQYF.

This chain joins TRBV24-1 and TRBJ1-2; D gene ambiguous. The CDR3 loop spans 13 amino acids. Per germline, CDR1 KGHDR and CDR2 SFDVKD. V lost 3 bases and J 4 bases, leaving 8 bases between the germline ends. CDR3 region: CATSDSSFYGYTF. Written as DNA, the CDR3 is TGTGCCACCAGTGATAGTAGTTTCTATGGCTACACCTTC.

V gene TRBV6-2 or TRBV6-3 combines with J gene TRBJ1-1; 8 bases match TRBD1. The CDR3 is 14 amino acids. Looked up from germline, CDR1 is MNHEY and CDR2 is SVGEGT. V shed 5 bases and J 4 bases; nucleotides not matched to a gene: 6. CDR3 nucleotide sequence: TGTGCCAGCAGTGTGGGACAGGAGACCACTGAAGCTTTCTTT. This translates into CASSVGQETTEAFF.

This clonotype was recorded a few times. The V gene is TRBV5-1, the J gene TRBJ2-5, with 11 bases that match TRBD2. Per germline, CDR1 SGHRS and CDR2 YFSETQ. The CDR3 has 17 amino acids. J lost 1 base, V lost 3 bases, and 8 bases had no gene match. The CDR3 nucleotides read TGCGCCAGCAGCTACATACCGGGACTAGCGGTCCAAGAGACCCAGTACTTC. Translation: CASSYIPGLAVQETQYF.

The V gene is TRBV6-1, the J gene TRBJ1-2; maybe TRBD1 (5 bases). CDR1 MNHNS and CDR2 SASEGT come from the germline V gene. The V and J ends lost 6 bases and 4 bases respectively, with 15 bases between them. The CDR3 sequence is 14 residues long. CDR3 in DNA: TGTGCCAGCAGCCAGACAGACAGCTTCTATGGCTACACCTTC. The encoded protein is CASSQTDSFYGYTF.

The table lists this clonotype with many counts. The chain joins TRBV6-2 or TRBV6-3 to TRBJ2-5; D uncertain. Looked up from germline, CDR1 is MNHEY and CDR2 is SVGEGT. The length of the CDR3 is 14 residues. The V end was cut by 6 bases, the J end by 7 bases, with 18 bases between. DNA of the CDR3: TGTGCCAGCAGCCCCGGTGGCCACATGGGGACCCAGTACTTC. Translated: CASSPGGHMGTQYF.

This clonotype was seen at least ten times. The chain carries TRBV4-1 and TRBJ2-1; 8 bases fit TRBD2. The CDR3 is made up of 15 amino acids. Looked up from germline, CDR1 is MGHRA and CDR2 is YSYEKL. The J segment lost 9 bases and the V segment lost 0 bases, leaving 7 bases of the junction unmatched. In nucleotides, the CDR3 is TGCGCCAGCAGCCAAGATCCGGGAGGGTCGCGTGAGCAGTTCTTC. Residues: CASSQDPGGSREQFF.

In its sample, this clonotype was seen a few times. Being one base from a much bigger clone, this may be a read error. This chain links TRBV30 with TRBJ1-1; a weak D match, TRBD1 (5 bases). CDR1 is GTSNPN and CDR2 is SVGIG in the germline V gene (reference sequence). This CDR3 has 13 residues. The chain's CDR3 is CARSVQDSSGAFF. CDR3 coding DNA: TGTGCCCGGAGTGTACAAGACAGTTCGGGAGCTTTCTTT. Full variable domain (outside the CDR3, taken from reference TRBV30 and TRBJ1-1): SQTIHQWPATLVQPVGSPLSLECTVEGTSNPNLYWYRQAAGRGLQLLFYSVGIGQISSEVPQNLSASRPQDRQFILSSKKLLLSDSGFYLCARSVQDSSGAFFGQGTRLTVV.

There are many counts of this clonotype. This chain links TRBV6-1 with TRBJ2-5, with 10 positions matching TRBD2. The CDR3 consists of 14 residues. CDR1 and CDR2 (germline): MNHNS, SASEGT. The J segment lost 4 bases and the V segment lost 5 bases, leaving 4 bases of the junction unmatched. CDR3 coding DNA: TGTGCCAGCAGTCGAGCGGGAGGGCCAGAGACCCAGTACTTC. This translates into CASSRAGGPETQYF.

In its sample, this clonotype was seen many times. The chain employs TRBV13 and TRBJ2-3; 12 bases agree with TRBD2. The length of the CDR3 is 20 residues. Looked up from germline, CDR1 is PRHDT and CDR2 is FYEKMQ (reference sequence). V gave up 3 bases and J gave up 6 bases; unmatched junction bases: 19. This CDR3 is CASSFPTASGRAGNTDTQYF. CDR3 nucleotide sequence: TGTGCCAGCAGCTTCCCGACAGCTAGCGGGAGGGCCGGCAATACGGATACGCAGTATTTT. The full variable domain, with the rest looked up from reference TRBV13 and TRBJ2-3, is AAGVIQSPRHLIKEKRETATLKCYPIPRHDTVYWYQQGPGQDPQFLISFYEKMQSDKGSIPDRFSAQQFSDYHSELNMSSLELGDSALYFCASSFPTASGRAGNTDTQYFGPGTRLTVL.

The chain couples TRBV24-1 to TRBJ2-2; a possible D gene is TRBD2 (6 bases). This CDR3 is built from 16 residues. Germline V lookup: CDR1 KGHDR, CDR2 SFDVKD. The V end was cut by 4 bases, the J end by 5 bases, with 16 bases between. The CDR3 coding sequence is TGTGCCACCAGTGAGCGGGGTATTCTCGATACCGGGGAGCTGTTTTTT. This sequence encodes CATSERGILDTGELFF.

This clonotype was found many times. This sequence joins TRBV30 and TRBJ2-2; 8 nucleotides line up with TRBD2. This CDR3 has 16 amino acids. V dropped 4 bases and J dropped 2; count of bases not matched to a gene: 9. Germline values: CDR1 GTSNPN, CDR2 SVGIG (reference sequence). The CDR3 bases are TGTGCCTGGATGATCCAGCGGGGGATAAACACCGGGGAGCTGTTTTTT. It encodes CAWMIQRGINTGELFF.

This clonotype was observed a few times. This chain links TRBV9 with TRBJ2-3; 7 bases line up with TRBD2. The V and J ends lost 3 bases and 3 bases, in that order; junction bases with no gene match: 19. Germline V gene lookup returns CDR1 SGDLS and CDR2 YYNGEE. The CDR3 has 19 amino acids. CDR3 loop: CASSGEGAGALWQTDTQYF. CDR3 DNA sequence: TGTGCCAGCAGCGGTGAAGGGGCGGGAGCTTTATGGCAGACAGATACGCAGTATTTT.

The chain employs TRBV7-2 and TRBJ2-7; D tentatively fits TRBD1 or TRBD2 (5 bases each). V dropped 5 bases and J dropped 5 bases, with 19 bases sitting between them. The CDR3 has 15 amino acids. CDR1 and CDR2 (germline): SGHTA, FQGNSA. The chain's CDR3 is CASSTLDTAAHEQYF. The CDR3 nucleotides read TGTGCCAGCAGCACGCTGGACACAGCGGCCCACGAGCAGTACTTC.

The chain links TRBV5-1 to TRBJ1-1, with D possibly matching TRBD1 (5 bases). Germline V gene sequence: CDR1 SGHRS, CDR2 YFSETQ. There are 13 residues in the CDR3. V lost 4 bases to trimming and J lost 5 bases, with 12 bases between them. The CDR3 is CASSMAQGTEAFF. The CDR3 DNA sequence: TGCGCCAGCAGCATGGCCCAGGGAACTGAAGCTTTCTTT.

This clonotype appeared many times. The chain uses TRBV18 and TRBJ1-1; no definite D call. CDR1 and CDR2 (germline): KGHSH, LQKENI. This CDR3 region has 12 residues. Trimming pared 4 bases from V and 5 bases from J, leaving 8 bases between. CDR3 bases: TGTGCCAGCTCACGAGATCTTACTGAAGCTTTCTTT. As protein: CASSRDLTEAFF. Full variable domain (rest looked up from reference TRBV18 and TRBJ1-1): NAGVMQNPRHLVRRRGQEARLRCSPMKGHSHVYWYRQLPEEGLKFMVYLQKENIIDESGMPKERFSAEFPKEGPSILRIQQVVRGDSAAYFCASSRDLTEAFFGQGTRLTVV.

This clonotype was detected a few times. The rearrangement links TRBV20-1 to TRBJ2-5, with 13 bases matching TRBD2. Germline-derived CDR1 and CDR2 are DFQATT and SNEGSKA (reference sequence). The CDR3 is 18 amino acids. V shed 3 bases, J shed 0 bases, and the junction held 10 bases outside the gene matches. CDR3 in DNA: TGCAGTGCTAGGGTTGGACTAGCGGGAGCCCTGTACCAAGAGACCCAGTACTTC. Translating it yields CSARVGLAGALYQETQYF.

The gene calls are TRBV28 and TRBJ2-7; 9 bases map to TRBD2. Germline CDR1 reads MDHEN; CDR2 reads SYDVKM. The CDR3 is made up of 16 amino acids. Unmatched junction bases numbered 11, after V lost 6 bases and J lost 2 bases. The CDR3 here is CASRRETSGQTYEQYF. In DNA form, the CDR3 reads TGTGCCAGCAGACGTGAAACTAGCGGGCAGACCTACGAGCAGTACTTC.

The sample holds a few counts of this clonotype. This chain joins TRBV5-6 and TRBJ2-3, with D possibly called TRBD1 or TRBD2 (6 bases each). Trimming left V 4 bases short and J 8 bases short, with 17 bases between. CDR1 is SGHDT and CDR2 is YYEEEE in the germline V gene. The CDR3 totals 14 residues. The DNA for the CDR3 is TGTGCCAGCAGCGGCGGGACACCCACGGGTACGCAGTATTTT. This encodes CASSGGTPTGTQYF.

This clonotype was detected ten times or more. The V gene is TRBV11-2, the J gene TRBJ2-7, with 11 bases lining up with TRBD2. Per the germline V gene, CDR1 is SGHAT and CDR2 is FQNNGV. V shed 5 bases, J shed 6 bases, and the junction held 15 bases outside the gene matches. The CDR3 has 17 amino acids. The CDR3 sequence: CASSINSGRALIGEQYF. CDR3 in DNA: TGTGCCAGCAGCATAAATAGCGGGAGGGCCCTCATTGGCGAGCAGTACTTC.

This clonotype was detected many times. V gene TRBV3-1 combines with J gene TRBJ1-1, with TRBD1 as a possible D gene (6 bases). Germline CDR1 is LGHDT and CDR2 is YNNKEL (reference sequence). Trimming removed 2 bases from V and 1 base from J, with 11 bases in between. The length of the CDR3 is 15 residues. For the CDR3, the DNA is TGTGCCAGCAGCCAACTCGAGGGGGGGAACACTGAAGCTTTCTTT. This encodes CASSQLEGGNTEAFF.

This clonotype has ten or more counts. The V call is TRBV20-1, the J call TRBJ2-1; 15 nucleotides align to TRBD2. This CDR3 is 16 amino acids long. CDR1 DFQATT and CDR2 SNEGSKA come from the germline V gene (reference sequence). V gave up 5 bases and J gave up 6 bases; unmatched junction bases: 8. CDR3 bases: TGCAGTGCTGAATGGACTAGCGGGAGGGTCAGCAATGAGCAGTTCTTC. Translating it yields CSAEWTSGRVSNEQFF.

This clonotype was seen a few times. J is TRBJ1-4 and V is TRBV12-3 or TRBV12-4; 10 nucleotides agree with TRBD1. Trimming took 3 bases from V and 4 from J; bases not matched to a gene: 11. This CDR3 comprises 18 residues. CDR3 in amino acids: CASSFNAGQGNLNEKLFF. Written as DNA, the CDR3 is TGTGCCAGCAGTTTTAACGCGGGACAGGGGAATCTTAATGAAAAACTGTTTTTT.

The rearrangement links TRBV19 to TRBJ1-2; no firm D call. This CDR3 spans 12 amino acids. The ends were cut back, 3 bases at V and 7 bases at J, with 9 bases in the middle. Germline V CDR1 and CDR2: LNHDA, SQIVND (reference sequence). CDR3 amino acids: CASSIGVGGYTF. The CDR3 DNA is TGTGCCAGTAGTATCGGTGTAGGTGGCTACACCTTC.